Sequencing of this T cell receptor beta chain was carried out in a study of Graves' ophthalmopathy and Graves' hyperthyroidism (dated by TCRdb to 2017 to 2018). In the study overall: Stable hyperthyroidism was defined as no progression to ophthalmopathy within 18 months of follow-up. Once sampling was done, hyperthyroidism patients were given methimazole at a starting dose of 30 mg daily, while ophthalmopathy patients were given high-dose intravenous methylprednisolone. In more than 5 hyperthyroidism patients, the T-cell repertoire of thyroid tissue was compared with the T-cell repertoire of blood. For independent validation, a separate cohort was made up of 18 hyperthyroidism patients plus 17 patients who later progressed from hyperthyroidism to ophthalmopathy. To tell Graves' ophthalmopathy apart from Graves' hyperthyroidism, and to predict which patients would progress to ophthalmopathy, the study relied on TCR beta repertoire signatures. To explore V-J signatures that separate ophthalmopathy from hyperthyroidism, a discovery set of 95 to 100 patients was enrolled, consisting of about 45 with ophthalmopathy and approximately 60 with stable hyperthyroidism. In total, some 130 blood samples were TCR-sequenced: approximately 42 ophthalmopathy, some 80 hyperthyroidism and roughly 17 hyperthyroidism-to-ophthalmopathy patients.

For repertoire sequencing, the TCR beta CDR3 regions were amplified from RNA transcripts. The first round was an RT-PCR using HTBI primers with the Qiagen OneStep RT-PCR kit, and this first round was followed by a second-round multiplex PCR, then size selection and purification. The libraries underwent paired-end sequencing with 100 bp reads on an Illumina HiSeq2000. Regarding the original processing steps: Reads were processed with SOAPnuke, discarding reads with adapters, uncalled bases, mean Phred below 15, or no exact constant-primer or identifier match. COPE v1.2.5 was used to merge the high-quality paired reads. Clonotypes were defined as unique nucleotide sequences and were aligned to IMGT TRB V, D and J references using MiTCR v1.1. The analysis was limited to V-J combinations with a frequency above 0.0001, which together covered about 99% of repertoires. For each V-J combination, a TCR clonal expansion and chaos score was defined as F50 clonal expansion divided by the chaos observed in the TCRdist matrix. Welch's t-statistics and random forest were used to reduce features to approximately 13 V-J combinations, which were fed into a naive Bayes classifier. The Morisita-Horn index was used to measure how similar the thyroid and blood repertoires were. TCRdb trimmed public reads at Q25 via fastp, called clones via MiXCR and kept in-frame beta chains. Under each unique CDR3 protein, matching rows form one entry showing the most common genes and DNA. In this record, the V and J calls reflect TCRdb's handling and not the investigators' own analysis. This sample gives over a million distinct CDR3 sequences in total; 35% to 40% of them show up just once. 8.5% to 14% of the sample goes to the ten largest clones.

Study-wide findings and limitations: Ophthalmopathy was separated from stable hyperthyroidism by the 13-signature model with roughly 90% sensitivity and around 81% specificity in cross-validation and with 80%/75% in the test set. Sample size was not predetermined statistically, and investigators were not blinded to group allocation. In validation, the model predicted ophthalmopathy progression with more than 70% sensitivity and 72.22% specificity; more than ten predicted patients were CT-confirmed with GO in a median of roughly 6.8 months. Most of the expanded thyroid clonotypes with a frequency above 0.001 were also detected in blood, and it was suggested that the thyroid immune response may be reflected by blood repertoires.

The CDR3, cysteine through phenylalanine, is 13 amino acids long. The kept DNA is CDR3 alone, 39 bases in frame from the first base. V is trimmed back by 7 bases and J by 9 bases, and the junction contains 7 bases that no gene match accounts for. The germline V gene provides CDR1 MDHEN and CDR2 SYDVKM. This clonotype was observed a handful of times. Its antigen is still unknown. No base qualities exist here, and no much larger clone lies one base off it. Hyperthyroidism patients were newly diagnosed, were aged 18 to 65 years, and had a disease duration under 2 months. Anyone with other autoimmune diseases, uncontrolled infections, pregnancy or lactation was excluded from the study. Diagnosis was based on clinical symptoms, serum thyroxine, TRAb, thyroid ultrasound and orbital computed tomography. Total RNA was extracted with Trizol reagent and quality-checked on an Agilent 2100 Bioanalyzer.

The chain links TRBV28 with TRBJ1-5, with TRBD1 identical over 9 junction bases. The sequence was obtained from an adult man with Graves' hyperthyroidism. The source material was peripheral blood or thyroid tissue (not recorded which). The base sequence is TGTGCCAGCACGGGACAGGGTATACGGCCCCAGCATTTT. It is translated as CASTGQGIRPQHF.